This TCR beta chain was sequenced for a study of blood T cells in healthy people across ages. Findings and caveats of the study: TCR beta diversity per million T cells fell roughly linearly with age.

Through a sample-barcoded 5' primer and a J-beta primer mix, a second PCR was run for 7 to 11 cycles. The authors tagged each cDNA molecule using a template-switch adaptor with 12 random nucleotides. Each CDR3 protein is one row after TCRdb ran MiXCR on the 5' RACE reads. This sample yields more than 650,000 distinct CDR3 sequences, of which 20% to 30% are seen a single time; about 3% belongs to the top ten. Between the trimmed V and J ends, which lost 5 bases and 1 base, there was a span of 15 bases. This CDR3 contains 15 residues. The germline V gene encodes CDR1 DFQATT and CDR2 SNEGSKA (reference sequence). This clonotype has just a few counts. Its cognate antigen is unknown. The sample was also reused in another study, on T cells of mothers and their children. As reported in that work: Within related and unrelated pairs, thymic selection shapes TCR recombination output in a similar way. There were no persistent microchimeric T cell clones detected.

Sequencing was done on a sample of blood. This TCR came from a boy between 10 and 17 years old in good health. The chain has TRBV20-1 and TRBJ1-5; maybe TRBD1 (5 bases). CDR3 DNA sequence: TGCAGTGCTGGTCAGTCAGGGTTAAGCAATCAGCCCCAGCATTTT. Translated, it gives CSAGQSGLSNQPQHF.